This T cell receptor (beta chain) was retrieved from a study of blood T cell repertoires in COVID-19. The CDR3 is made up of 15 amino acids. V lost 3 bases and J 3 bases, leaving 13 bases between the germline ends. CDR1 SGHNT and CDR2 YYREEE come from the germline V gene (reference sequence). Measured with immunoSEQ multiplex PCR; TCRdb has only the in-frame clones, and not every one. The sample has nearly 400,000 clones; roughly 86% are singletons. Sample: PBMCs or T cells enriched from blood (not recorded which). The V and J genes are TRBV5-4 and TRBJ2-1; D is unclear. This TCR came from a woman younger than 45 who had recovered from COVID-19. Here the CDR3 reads CASSSISTVYNEQFF. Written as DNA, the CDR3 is TGTGCCAGCAGCTCCATCTCCACAGTCTACAATGAGCAGTTCTTC. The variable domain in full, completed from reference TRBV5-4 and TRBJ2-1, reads ETGVTQSPTHLIKTRGQQVTLRCSSQSGHNTVSWYQQALGQGPQFIFQYYREEENGRGNFPPRFSGLQFPNYSSELNVNALELDDSALYLCASSSISTVYNEQFFGPGTRLTVL.